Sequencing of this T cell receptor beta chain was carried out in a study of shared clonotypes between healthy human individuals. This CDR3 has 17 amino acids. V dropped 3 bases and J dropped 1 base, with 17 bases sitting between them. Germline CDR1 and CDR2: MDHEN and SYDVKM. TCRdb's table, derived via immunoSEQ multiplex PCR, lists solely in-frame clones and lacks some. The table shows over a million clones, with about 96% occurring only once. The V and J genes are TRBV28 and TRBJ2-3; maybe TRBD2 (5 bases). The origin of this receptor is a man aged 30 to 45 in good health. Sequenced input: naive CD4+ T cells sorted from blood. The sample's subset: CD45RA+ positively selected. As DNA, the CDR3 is TGTGCCAGCAGTTTCCGGCGGTCGCGGCGGGGCACAGATACGCAGTATTTT. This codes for CASSFRRSRRGTDTQYF.